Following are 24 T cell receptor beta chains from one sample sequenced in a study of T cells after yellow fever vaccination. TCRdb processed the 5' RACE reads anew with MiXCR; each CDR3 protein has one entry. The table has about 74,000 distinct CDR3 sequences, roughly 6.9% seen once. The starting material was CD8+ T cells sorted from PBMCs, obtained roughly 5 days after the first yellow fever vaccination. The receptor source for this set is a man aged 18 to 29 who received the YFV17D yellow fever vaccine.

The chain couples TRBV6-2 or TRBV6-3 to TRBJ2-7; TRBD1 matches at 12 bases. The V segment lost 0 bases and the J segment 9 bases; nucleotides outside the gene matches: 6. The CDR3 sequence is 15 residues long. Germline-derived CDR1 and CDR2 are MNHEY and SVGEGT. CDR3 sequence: CASSYSGTGGVAQYF. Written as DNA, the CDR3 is TGTGCCAGCAGTTACTCGGGGACAGGGGGCGTCGCGCAGTACTTC.

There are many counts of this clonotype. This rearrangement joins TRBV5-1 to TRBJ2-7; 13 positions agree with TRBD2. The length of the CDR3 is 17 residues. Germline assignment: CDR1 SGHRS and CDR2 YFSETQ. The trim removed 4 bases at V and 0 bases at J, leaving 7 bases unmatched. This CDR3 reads CASSPIGTSGVSYEQYF. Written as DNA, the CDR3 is TGCGCCAGCAGCCCCATCGGGACTAGCGGGGTCTCCTACGAGCAGTACTTC.

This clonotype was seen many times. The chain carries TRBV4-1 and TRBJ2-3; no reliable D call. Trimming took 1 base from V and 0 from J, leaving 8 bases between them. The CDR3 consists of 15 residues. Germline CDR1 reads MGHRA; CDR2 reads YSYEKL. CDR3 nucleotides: TGCGCCAGCAGCCAAGGACCGTCCAGCACAGATACGCAGTATTTT. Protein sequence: CASSQGPSSTDTQYF.

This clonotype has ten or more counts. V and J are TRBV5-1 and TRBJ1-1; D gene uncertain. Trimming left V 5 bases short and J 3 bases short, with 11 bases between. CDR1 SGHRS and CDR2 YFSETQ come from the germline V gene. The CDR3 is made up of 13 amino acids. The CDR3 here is CASRLSGDTEAFF. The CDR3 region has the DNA TGCGCCAGCAGATTAAGTGGGGACACTGAAGCTTTCTTT.

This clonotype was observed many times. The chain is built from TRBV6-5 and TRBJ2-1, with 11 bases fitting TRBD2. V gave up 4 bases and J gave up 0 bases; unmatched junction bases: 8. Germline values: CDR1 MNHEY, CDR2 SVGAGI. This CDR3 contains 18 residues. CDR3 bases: TGTGCCAGCAGTTCTAGCGGGGGGCCGATAAGCTCCTACAATGAGCAGTTCTTC. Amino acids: CASSSSGGPISSYNEQFF.

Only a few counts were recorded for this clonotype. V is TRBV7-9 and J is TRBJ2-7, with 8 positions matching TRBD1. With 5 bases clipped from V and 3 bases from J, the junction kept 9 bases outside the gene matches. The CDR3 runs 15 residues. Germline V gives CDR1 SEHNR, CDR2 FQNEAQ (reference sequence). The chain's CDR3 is CASSPGQGMLYEQYF. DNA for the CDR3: TGTGCCAGCAGCCCCGGACAGGGCATGCTCTACGAGCAGTACTTC.

Here the CDR3 DNA reads TGCGCCAGCAGCCAAATAGGCGGAGGTCAGCCCCAGCATTTT. Its protein product is CASSQIGGGQPQHF. The chain couples TRBV4-1 to TRBJ1-5; no reliable D call. CDR1 and CDR2 (germline): MGHRA, YSYEKL. The CDR3 is made up of 14 amino acids. V shed 2 bases and J shed 6 bases, with 11 bases lying between them.

The CDR3 loop is CAISESSFKTQYF. The CDR3 DNA reads TGTGCCATCAGTGAGTCGAGCTTTAAGACCCAGTACTTC. The genes are TRBV10-3 and TRBJ2-5; D call uncertain. V lost 0 bases and J 6 bases, leaving 8 bases between the germline ends. The CDR3 is made up of 13 amino acids. Germline CDR1 and CDR2: ENHRY and SYGVKD.

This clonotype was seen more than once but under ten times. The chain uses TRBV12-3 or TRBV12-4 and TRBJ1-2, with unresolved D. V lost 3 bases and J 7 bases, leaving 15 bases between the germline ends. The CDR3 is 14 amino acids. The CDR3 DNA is TGTGCCAGCAGTTTCTCTGGAGGGATAGGTGGCTACACCTTC. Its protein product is CASSFSGGIGGYTF.

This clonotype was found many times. The CDR3, as DNA: TGCGCCAGCAGCCAAGGCGAGAGTAAAGCTTTCTTT. Its protein product is CASSQGESKAFF. The chain has TRBV4-1 and TRBJ1-1; D is ambiguous. The V and J ends lost 1 base and 9 bases respectively, with 9 bases between them. CDR3 length: 12 residues. Looked up from germline, CDR1 is MGHRA and CDR2 is YSYEKL.

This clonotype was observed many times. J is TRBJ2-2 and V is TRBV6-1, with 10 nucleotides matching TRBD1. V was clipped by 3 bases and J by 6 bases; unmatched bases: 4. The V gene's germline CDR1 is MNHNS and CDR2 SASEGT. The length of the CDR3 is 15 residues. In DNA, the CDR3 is TGTGCCAGCAGTGATGGACAGGGGGGGCCCGGGGAGCTGTTTTTT. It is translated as CASSDGQGGPGELFF.

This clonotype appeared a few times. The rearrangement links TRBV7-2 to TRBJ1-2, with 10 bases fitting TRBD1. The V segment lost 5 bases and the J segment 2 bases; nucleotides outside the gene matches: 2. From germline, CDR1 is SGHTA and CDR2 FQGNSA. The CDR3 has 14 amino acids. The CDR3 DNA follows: TGTGCCAGCAGCCCGGGACAGGGGAACTATGGCTACACCTTC. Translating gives CASSPGQGNYGYTF.

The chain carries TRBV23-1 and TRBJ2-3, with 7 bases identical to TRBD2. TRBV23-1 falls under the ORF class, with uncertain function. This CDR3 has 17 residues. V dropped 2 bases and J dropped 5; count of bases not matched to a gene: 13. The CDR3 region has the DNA TGCGCCAGCAGTCAACCCCGACGGAGCGGGGTAGTAGATACGCAGTATTTT. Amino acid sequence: CASSQPRRSGVVDTQYF.

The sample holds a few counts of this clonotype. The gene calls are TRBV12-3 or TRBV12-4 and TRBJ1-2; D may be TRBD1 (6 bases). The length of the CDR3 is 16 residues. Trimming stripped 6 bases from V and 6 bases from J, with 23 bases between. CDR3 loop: CASSRTRTDLIHGYTF. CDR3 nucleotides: TGTGCCAGCAGCCGCACCCGGACAGACCTCATACATGGCTACACCTTC.

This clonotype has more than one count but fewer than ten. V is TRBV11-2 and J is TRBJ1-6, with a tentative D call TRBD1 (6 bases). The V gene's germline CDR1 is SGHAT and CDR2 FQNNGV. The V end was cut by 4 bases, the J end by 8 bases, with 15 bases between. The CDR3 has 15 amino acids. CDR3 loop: CASSSGDATYSPLHF. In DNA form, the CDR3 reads TGTGCCAGCAGCTCAGGGGACGCTACTTATTCACCCCTCCACTTT.

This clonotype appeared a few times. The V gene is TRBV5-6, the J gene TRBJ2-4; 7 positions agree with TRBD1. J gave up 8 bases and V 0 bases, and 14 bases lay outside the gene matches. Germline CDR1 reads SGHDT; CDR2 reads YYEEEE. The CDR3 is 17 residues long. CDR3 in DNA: TGTGCCAGCAGCTTGGAGGGGGCGGCTTGGCCGAGGTACATTCAGTACTTC. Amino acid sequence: CASSLEGAAWPRYIQYF.

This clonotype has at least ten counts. CDR3 in DNA: TGTGCCAGCAGCTTAGCCAGGGGTTCTGGAAACACCATATATTTT. It is translated as CASSLARGSGNTIYF. The chain couples TRBV7-9 to TRBJ1-3; D is possibly TRBD1 (6 bases). CDR1 is SEHNR, CDR2 FQNEAQ, per germline (reference sequence). V was trimmed by 0 bases and J by 1 base, leaving 7 bases between them. The CDR3 contains 15 residues.

The CDR3 loop reads CASSFARSPYEQYF. CDR3 coding DNA: TGTGCCAGCAGTTTTGCAAGATCCCCCTACGAGCAGTACTTC. This chain joins TRBV12-3 or TRBV12-4 and TRBJ2-7; D is uncertain. V was clipped by 3 bases and J by 2 bases, with 11 bases between them. CDR3 length: 14 amino acids.

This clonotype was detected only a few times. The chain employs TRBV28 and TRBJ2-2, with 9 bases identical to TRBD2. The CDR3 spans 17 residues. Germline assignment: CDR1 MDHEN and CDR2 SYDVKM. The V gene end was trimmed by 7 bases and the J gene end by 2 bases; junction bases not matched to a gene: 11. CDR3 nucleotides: TGTGCCAGCAAGGGGTCCGTAGCGGGGGCTAACACCGGGGAGCTGTTTTTT. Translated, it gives CASKGSVAGANTGELFF. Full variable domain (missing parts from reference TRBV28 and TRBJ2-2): DVKVTQSSRYLVKRTGEKVFLECVQDMDHENMFWYRQDPGLGLRLIYFSYDVKMKEKGDIPEGYSVSREKKERFSLILESASTNQTSMYLCASKGSVAGANTGELFFGEGSRLTVL.

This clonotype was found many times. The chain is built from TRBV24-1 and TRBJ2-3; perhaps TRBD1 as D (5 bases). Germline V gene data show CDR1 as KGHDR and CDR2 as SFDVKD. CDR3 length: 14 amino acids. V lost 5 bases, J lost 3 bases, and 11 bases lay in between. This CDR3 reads CATSATDATDTQYF. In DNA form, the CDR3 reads TGTGCCACCAGTGCGACAGACGCAACAGATACGCAGTATTTT.

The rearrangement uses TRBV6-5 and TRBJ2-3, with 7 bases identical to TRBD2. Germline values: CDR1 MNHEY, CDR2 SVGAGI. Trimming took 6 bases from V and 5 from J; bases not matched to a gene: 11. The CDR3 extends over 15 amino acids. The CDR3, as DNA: TGTGCCAGCAGCCTCGGCGGGGGAGTGGGAGATACGCAGTATTTT. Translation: CASSLGGGVGDTQYF.

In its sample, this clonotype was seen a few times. CDR3 DNA: TGTGCCAGCAGATGGACAGCCGATAATTCACCCCTCCACTTT. As protein: CASRWTADNSPLHF. The chain couples TRBV5-5 to TRBJ1-6; D possibly corresponds to TRBD1 (6 bases). CDR1 SGHKS and CDR2 YYEKEE come from the germline V gene (reference sequence). The V end was cut by 5 bases, the J end by 5 bases, with 11 bases between. The length of the CDR3 is 14 residues. Full variable domain (missing parts from reference TRBV5-5 and TRBJ1-6): DAGVTQSPTHLIKTRGQQVTLRCSPISGHKSVSWYQQVLGQGPQFIFQYYEKEERGRGNFPDRFSARQFPNYSSELNVNALLLGDSALYLCASRWTADNSPLHFGNGTRLTVT.

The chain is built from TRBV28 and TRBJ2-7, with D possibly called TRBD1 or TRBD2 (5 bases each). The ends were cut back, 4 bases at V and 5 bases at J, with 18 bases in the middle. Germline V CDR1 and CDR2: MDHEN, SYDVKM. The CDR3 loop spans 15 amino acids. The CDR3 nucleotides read TGTGCCAGCAGTTCAAGACGGGACGTACGTGACGAGCAGTACGTC. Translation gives CASSSRRDVRDEQYV.

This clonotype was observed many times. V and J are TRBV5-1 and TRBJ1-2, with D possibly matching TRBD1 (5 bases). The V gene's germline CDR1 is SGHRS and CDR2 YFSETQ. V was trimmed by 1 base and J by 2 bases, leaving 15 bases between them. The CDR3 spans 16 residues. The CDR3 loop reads CASSLFGDSDNYGYTF. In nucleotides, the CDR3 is TGCGCCAGCAGCTTGTTCGGAGACAGCGACAACTATGGCTACACCTTC.